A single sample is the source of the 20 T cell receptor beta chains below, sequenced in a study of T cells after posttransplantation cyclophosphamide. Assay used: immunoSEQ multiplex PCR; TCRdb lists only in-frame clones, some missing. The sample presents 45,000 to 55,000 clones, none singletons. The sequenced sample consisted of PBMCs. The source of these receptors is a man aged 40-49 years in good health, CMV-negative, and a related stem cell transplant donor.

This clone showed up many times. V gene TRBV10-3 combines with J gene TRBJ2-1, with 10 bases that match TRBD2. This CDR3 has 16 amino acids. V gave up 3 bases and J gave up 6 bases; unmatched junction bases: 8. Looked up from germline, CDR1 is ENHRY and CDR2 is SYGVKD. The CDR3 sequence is CAISDIASGSRNEQFF. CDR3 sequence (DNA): TGTGCCATCAGTGATATCGCTAGCGGGAGCCGCAATGAGCAGTTCTTC.

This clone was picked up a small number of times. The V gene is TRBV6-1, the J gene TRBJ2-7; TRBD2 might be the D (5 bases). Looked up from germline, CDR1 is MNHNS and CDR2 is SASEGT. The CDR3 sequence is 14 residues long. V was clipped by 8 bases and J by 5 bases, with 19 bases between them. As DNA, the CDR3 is TGTGCCAGCCGCAGACGGGGAGTCGTCCACGAGCAGTACTTC. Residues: CASRRRGVVHEQYF.

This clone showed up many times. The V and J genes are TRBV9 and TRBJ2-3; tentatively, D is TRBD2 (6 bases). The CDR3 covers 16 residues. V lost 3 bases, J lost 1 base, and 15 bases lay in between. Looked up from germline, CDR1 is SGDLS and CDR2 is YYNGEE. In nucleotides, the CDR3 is TGTGCCAGCAGCGCGGACTCTGGAGGGCGCACAGATACGCAGTATTTT. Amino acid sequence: CASSADSGGRTDTQYF.

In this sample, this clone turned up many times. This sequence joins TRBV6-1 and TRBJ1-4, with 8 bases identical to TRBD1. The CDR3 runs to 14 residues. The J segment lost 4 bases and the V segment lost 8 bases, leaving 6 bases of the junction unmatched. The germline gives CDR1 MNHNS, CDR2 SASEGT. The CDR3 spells CASGSGQDNEKLFF. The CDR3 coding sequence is TGTGCCAGCGGATCGGGACAGGATAATGAAAAACTGTTTTTT.

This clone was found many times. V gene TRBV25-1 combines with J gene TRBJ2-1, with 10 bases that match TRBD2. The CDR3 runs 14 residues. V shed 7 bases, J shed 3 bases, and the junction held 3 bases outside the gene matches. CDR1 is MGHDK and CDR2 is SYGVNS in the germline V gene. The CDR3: CASTTSGVYNEQFF. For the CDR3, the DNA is TGTGCCAGCACAACTAGCGGGGTCTACAATGAGCAGTTCTTC.

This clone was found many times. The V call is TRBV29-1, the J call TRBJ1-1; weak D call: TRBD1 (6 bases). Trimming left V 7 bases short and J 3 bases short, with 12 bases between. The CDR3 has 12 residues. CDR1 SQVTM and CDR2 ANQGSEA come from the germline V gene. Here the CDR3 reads CSGIQGDTEAFF. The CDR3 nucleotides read TGCAGCGGAATACAGGGCGACACTGAAGCTTTCTTT. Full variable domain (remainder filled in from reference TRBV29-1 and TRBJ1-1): SAVISQKPSRDICQRGTSLTIQCQVDSQVTMMFWYRQQPGQSLTLIATANQGSEATYESGFVIDKFPISRPNLTFSTLTVSNMSPEDSSIYLCSGIQGDTEAFFGQGTRLTVV.

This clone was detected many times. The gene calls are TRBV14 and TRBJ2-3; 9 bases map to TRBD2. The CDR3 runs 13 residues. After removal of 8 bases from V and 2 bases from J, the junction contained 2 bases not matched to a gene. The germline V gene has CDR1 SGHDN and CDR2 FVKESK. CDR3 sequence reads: CASGLAFTDTQYF. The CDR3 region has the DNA TGTGCCAGCGGACTAGCGTTCACAGATACGCAGTATTTT. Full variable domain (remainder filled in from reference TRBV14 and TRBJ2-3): EAGVTQFPSHSVIEKGQTVTLRCDPISGHDNLYWYRRVMGKEIKFLLHFVKESKQDESGMPNNRFLAERTGGTYSTLKVQPAELEDSGVYFCASGLAFTDTQYFGPGTRLTVL.

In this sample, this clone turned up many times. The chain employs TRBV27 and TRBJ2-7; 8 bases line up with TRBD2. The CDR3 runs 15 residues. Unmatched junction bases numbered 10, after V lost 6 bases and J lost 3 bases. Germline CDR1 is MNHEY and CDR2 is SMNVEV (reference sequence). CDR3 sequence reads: CASRVGGAGDYEQYF. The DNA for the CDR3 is TGTGCCAGCAGGGTCGGGGGGGCCGGAGACTACGAGCAGTACTTC.

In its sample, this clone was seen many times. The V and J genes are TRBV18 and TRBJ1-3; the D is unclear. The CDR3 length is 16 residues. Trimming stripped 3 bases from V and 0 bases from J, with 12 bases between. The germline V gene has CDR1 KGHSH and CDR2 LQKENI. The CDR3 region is CASSPVPRGSGNTIYF. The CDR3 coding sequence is TGTGCCAGCTCACCCGTCCCCCGGGGCTCTGGAAACACCATATATTTT.

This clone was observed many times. The CDR3 protein is CASSKGAPSGRADEQFF. CDR3 sequence (DNA): TGTGCCAGCAGTAAAGGGGCCCCTAGCGGGAGGGCCGATGAGCAGTTCTTC. V and J are TRBV2 and TRBJ2-1, with TRBD2 matching over 12 bases. Trimming at V came to 5 bases and at J to 8 bases, leaving 13 bases not matched to a gene. There are 17 residues in the CDR3. Germline loops: CDR1 SNHLY, CDR2 FYNNEI.

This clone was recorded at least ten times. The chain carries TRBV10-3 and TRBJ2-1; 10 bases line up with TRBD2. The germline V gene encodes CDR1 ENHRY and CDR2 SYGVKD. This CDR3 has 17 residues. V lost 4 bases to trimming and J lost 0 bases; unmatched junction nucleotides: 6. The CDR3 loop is CAISGSGRAGSYNEQFF. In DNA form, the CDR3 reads TGTGCCATCAGTGGGAGCGGGAGGGCCGGCTCCTACAATGAGCAGTTCTTC.

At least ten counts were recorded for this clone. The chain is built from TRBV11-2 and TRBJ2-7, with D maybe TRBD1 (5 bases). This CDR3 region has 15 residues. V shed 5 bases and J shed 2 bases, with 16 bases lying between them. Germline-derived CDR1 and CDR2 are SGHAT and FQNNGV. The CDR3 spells CASSRAGSGTYEQYF. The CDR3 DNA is TGTGCCAGCAGCCGAGCAGGGTCTGGGACCTACGAGCAGTACTTC. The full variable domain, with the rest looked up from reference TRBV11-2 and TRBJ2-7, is EAGVAQSPRYKIIEKRQSVAFWCNPISGHATLYWYQQILGQGPKLLIQFQNNGVVDDSQLPKDRFSAERLKGVDSTLKIQPAKLEDSAVYLCASSRAGSGTYEQYFGPGTRLTVT.

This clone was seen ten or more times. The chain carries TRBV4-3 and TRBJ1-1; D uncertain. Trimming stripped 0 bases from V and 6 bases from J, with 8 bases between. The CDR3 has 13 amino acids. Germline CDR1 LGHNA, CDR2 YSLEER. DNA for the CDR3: TGCGCCAGCAGCCAAGATACACGTTCTGAAGCTTTCTTT. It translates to CASSQDTRSEAFF.

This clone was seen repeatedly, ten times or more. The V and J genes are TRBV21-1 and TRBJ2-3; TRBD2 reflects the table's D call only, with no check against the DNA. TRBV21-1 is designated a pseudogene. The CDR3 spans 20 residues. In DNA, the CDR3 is TGTGCCAGCAGCAAAAGGGCCCCTACTATAGCGGAGGCGAACACAGATACGCAGTATTTT. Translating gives CASSKRAPTIAEANTDTQYF.

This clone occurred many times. The CDR3 is CASSPAGGSSYEQYF. CDR3 coding DNA: TGTGCCAGCAGCCCAGCAGGGGGCTCCTCCTACGAGCAGTACTTC. The chain combines TRBV11-2 with TRBJ2-7; 8 bases are a match to TRBD1. The trim removed 5 bases at V and 0 bases at J, leaving 6 bases unmatched. Germline V lookup: CDR1 SGHAT, CDR2 FQNNGV. CDR3 length equals 15 residues.

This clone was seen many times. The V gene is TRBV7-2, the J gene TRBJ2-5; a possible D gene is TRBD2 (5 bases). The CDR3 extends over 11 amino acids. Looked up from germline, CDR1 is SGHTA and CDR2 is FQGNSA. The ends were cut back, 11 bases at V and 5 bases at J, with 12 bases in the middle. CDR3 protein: CAGGRGETQYF. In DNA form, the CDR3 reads TGTGCCGGTGGAAGAGGGGAGACCCAGTACTTC. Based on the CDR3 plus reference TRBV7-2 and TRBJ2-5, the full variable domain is GAGVSQSPSNKVTEKGKDVELRCDPISGHTALYWYRQSLGQGLEFLIYFQGNSAPDKSGLPSDRFSAERTGGSVSTLTIQRTQQEDSAVYLCAGGRGETQYFGPGTRLLVL.

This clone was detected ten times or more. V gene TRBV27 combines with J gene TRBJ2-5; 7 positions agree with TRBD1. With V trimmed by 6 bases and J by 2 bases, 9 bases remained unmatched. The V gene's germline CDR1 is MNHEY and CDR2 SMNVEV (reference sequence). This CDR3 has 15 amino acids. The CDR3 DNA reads TGTGCCAGCAGCCCGGACAGGATTGCGCAAGAGACCCAGTACTTC. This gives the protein CASSPDRIAQETQYF.

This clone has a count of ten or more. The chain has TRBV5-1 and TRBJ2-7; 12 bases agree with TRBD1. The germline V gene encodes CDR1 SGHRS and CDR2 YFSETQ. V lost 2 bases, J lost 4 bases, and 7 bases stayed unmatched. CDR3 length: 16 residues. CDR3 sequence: CASSLGGDRGLYEQYF. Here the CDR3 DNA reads TGCGCCAGCAGCTTAGGGGGGGACAGGGGGCTATACGAGCAGTACTTC.

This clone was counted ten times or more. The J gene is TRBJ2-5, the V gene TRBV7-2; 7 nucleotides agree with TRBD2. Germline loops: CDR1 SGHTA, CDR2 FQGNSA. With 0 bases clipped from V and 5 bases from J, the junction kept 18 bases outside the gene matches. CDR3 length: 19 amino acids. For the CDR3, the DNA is TGTGCCAGCAGCTTAGCGGGAGGGCAATGGATTATTGGGGCGGAGACCCAGTACTTC. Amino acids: CASSLAGGQWIIGAETQYF.

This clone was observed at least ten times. Here the CDR3 reads CASSEGEFHEQYF. The CDR3 DNA reads TGTGCCAGCAGTGAGGGGGAATTCCACGAGCAGTACTTC. The rearrangement uses TRBV6-5 and TRBJ2-7; TRBD1 is a possible D gene (6 bases). This CDR3 contains 13 residues. Germline V gene data show CDR1 as MNHEY and CDR2 as SVGAGI. V shed 5 bases and J shed 5 bases, with 13 bases lying between them.